A selection of T cell receptor beta chains follows, all from one sample in a study of response to subunit inactivated influenza vaccine. TCRdb itself ran the RT-PCR reads through MiXCR, one entry per CDR3 protein. The sample lists roughly 790,000 distinct CDR3 sequences; roughly 20% were seen once. The sequencing here drew on PBMCs from blood, taken more than 4 days after vaccination. The origin of the receptors is a man over 45 who received an inactivated influenza vaccine. The CDR3 runs from the conserved cysteine through the conserved F or W. Each record gives: J gene, D gene, clone size, V gene, CDR3 length, CDR3 protein, CDR3 DNA. The D gene is left open where the match is weak. Clone size is not always given. Where it is, it says once, few, many or a class for expanded clones.

TRBJ2-3,TRBD1,-,TRBV20-1,15,CSARADRGPADTQYF,TGCAGTGCTAGAGCGGACAGGGGGCCCGCAGATACGCAGTATTTT
TRBJ2-2,TRBD1,few,TRBV7-9,16,CASSSIHRGNTGELFF,TGTGCCAGCAGCTCGATCCACAGGGGGAACACCGGGGAGCTGTTTTTT
TRBJ2-7,-,-,TRBV3-1,16,CASSQDPRGSLYEQYF,TGTGCCAGCAGCCAAGACCCGCGTGGGTCTCTCTACGAGCAGTACTTC
TRBJ2-1,-,-,TRBV4-2,14,CASSQDKGGRGKFF,TGTGCCAGCAGCCAAGATAAAGGAGGCAGAGGGAAGTTCTTC
TRBJ2-3,-,-,TRBV12-3/TRBV12-4,15,CACKGKRATGDTQYF,TGTGCCTGTAAGGGGAAGCGGGCCACCGGGGATACGCAGTATTTT
TRBJ2-1,-,-,TRBV20-1,15,CSAKGMVISYNEQFF,TGCAGTGCGAAGGGTATGGTGATTTCCTACAATGAGCAGTTCTTC
TRBJ2-3,-,-,TRBV12-3/TRBV12-4,16,CASTHGGLGPEDTQYF,TGTGCCAGCACCCACGGTGGCCTGGGGCCCGAGGATACGCAGTATTTT
TRBJ2-3,TRBD2,-,TRBV4-2,15,CASSQNGGAPDTQYF,TGTGCCAGCAGCCAAAACGGGGGGGCCCCAGATACGCAGTATTTT
TRBJ2-7,-,few,TRBV20-1,12,CSARRGESEQYF,TGCAGTGCTAGGAGGGGGGAAAGCGAGCAGTACTTC
TRBJ2-2,-,-,TRBV5-1,17,CASPRDGDLQNTGELFF,TGCGCCAGCCCCCGAGACGGGGACCTTCAAAACACCGGGGAGCTGTTTTTT
TRBJ2-1,TRBD2,few,TRBV6-4,23,CASSIPGTGLTSGRGSSYNEQFF,TGTGCCAGCAGTATCCCCGGGACAGGGCTGACTAGCGGGAGGGGAAGCTCCTACAATGAGCAGTTCTTC
TRBJ2-3,-,few,TRBV6-1,17,CASSEGGRGHLGDTQYF,TGTGCCAGCAGTGAAGGGGGCAGGGGTCACCTTGGGGATACGCAGTATTTT
TRBJ2-2,-,few,TRBV6-5,16,CASSYSRTQNTGELFF,TGTGCCAGCAGTTACTCGAGAACCCAGAACACCGGGGAGCTGTTTTTT
TRBJ1-5,-,few,TRBV7-2,15,CASSLWDGSNQPQHF,TGTGCCAGCAGCTTATGGGACGGAAGCAATCAGCCCCAGCATTTT
TRBJ2-5,-,many,TRBV5-1,15,CASSLGRSGWETQYF,TGCGCCAGCAGCTTAGGTCGATCGGGCTGGGAGACCCAGTACTTC
TRBJ2-1,-,-,TRBV11-1,16,CASSLYGVVSYNEQFF,TGTGCCAGCAGCTTATACGGGGTAGTTTCCTACAATGAGCAGTTCTTC
TRBJ2-3,-,-,TRBV7-3,15,CASSLTGTPRDTQYF,TGTGCCAGCAGCTTAACCGGGACTCCACGGGATACGCAGTATTTT
TRBJ1-1,TRBD1,few,TRBV29-1,14,CSVTTGGVPTEAFF,TGCAGCGTCACCACAGGGGGAGTGCCCACTGAAGCTTTCTTT
TRBJ2-7,-,-,TRBV20-1,13,CSATAGSNREQYF,TGCAGTGCCACCGCGGGGTCGAATAGGGAGCAGTACTTC
TRBJ2-5,-,-,TRBV6-1,14,CASSKLGLQETQYF,TGTGCCAGCAGCAAGCTTGGACTCCAAGAGACCCAGTACTTC
TRBJ2-6,-,-,TRBV5-1,15,CASSLGAGRESVLTF,TGCGCCAGCAGCTTGGGGGCGGGACGGGAGAGCGTCCTGACTTTC
TRBJ2-3,-,few,TRBV5-4,16,CASSPPVGGSTDTQYF,TGTGCCAGCAGCCCCCCGGTGGGCGGAAGCACAGATACGCAGTATTTT
TRBJ1-2,-,-,TRBV5-1,17,CASSLAVGQGVDYGYTF,TGCGCCAGCAGCTTGGCCGTCGGGCAGGGAGTTGACTATGGCTACACCTTC
TRBJ2-7,-,few,TRBV6-2/TRBV6-3,18,CASSYSSQTGRGSGVQYF,TGTGCCAGCAGTTACTCATCTCAGACAGGGAGAGGTTCGGGAGTGCAGTACTTC
TRBJ2-1,-,few,TRBV5-5,13,CASSWGIYNEQFF,TGTGCCAGCAGCTGGGGGATTTACAATGAGCAGTTCTTC
TRBJ2-5,TRBD2,few,TRBV4-2,16,CASSQVLAGDQETQYF,TGTGCCAGCAGCCAAGTTCTAGCGGGAGACCAAGAGACCCAGTACTTC
TRBJ2-2,TRBD2,-,TRBV12-3/TRBV12-4,18,CASSLLLVAGGLSGELFF,TGTGCCAGCAGTTTGCTTTTGGTTGCGGGGGGGCTCTCCGGGGAGCTGTTTTTT
TRBJ2-3,-,-,TRBV4-2,16,CASSQDLGQGTDTQYF,TGTGCCAGCAGCCAAGACTTGGGGCAGGGGACAGATACGCAGTATTTT
TRBJ2-3,-,-,TRBV11-2,14,CASSPWAGADTQYF,TGTGCCAGCAGCCCGTGGGCCGGTGCAGATACGCAGTATTTT
TRBJ2-6,-,-,TRBV5-1,18,CASSLVQVDPSGANVLTF,TGCGCCAGCAGCTTGGTGCAGGTGGACCCTTCTGGGGCCAACGTCCTGACTTTC
TRBJ2-2,TRBD2,few,TRBV10-3,15,CAMRRSGQNTGELFF,TGTGCCATGCGACGTAGCGGGCAAAACACCGGGGAGCTGTTTTTT
TRBJ1-1,-,-,TRBV5-1,13,CASSSSPASEAFF,TGCGCCAGCAGCTCTTCCCCAGCGAGTGAAGCTTTCTTT
TRBJ1-5,TRBD1,few,TRBV10-3,15,CAISARDRVNQPQHF,TGTGCCATCAGCGCCAGGGACAGGGTCAATCAGCCCCAGCATTTT
TRBJ1-5,-,many,TRBV6-1,14,CASSPGGVRVPQHF,TGTGCCAGCAGCCCGGGGGGGGTTCGTGTGCCCCAGCATTTT
TRBJ1-4,TRBD1,few,TRBV12-3/TRBV12-4,15,CASSPRQGINEKLFF,TGTGCCAGCAGTCCACGACAGGGCATTAATGAAAAACTGTTTTTT
TRBJ2-7,-,few,TRBV10-3,13,CAISRDSYYEQYF,TGTGCCATCAGTCGGGACTCCTACTACGAGCAGTACTTC